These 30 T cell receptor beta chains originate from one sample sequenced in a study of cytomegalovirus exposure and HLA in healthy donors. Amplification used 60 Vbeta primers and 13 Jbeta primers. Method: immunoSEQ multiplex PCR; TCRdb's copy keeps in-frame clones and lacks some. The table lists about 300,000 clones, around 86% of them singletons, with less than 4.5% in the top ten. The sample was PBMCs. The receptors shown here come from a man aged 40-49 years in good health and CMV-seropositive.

In nucleotides, the CDR3 is TGTGCCAGCAGTGGTTCTAGGGGCTCCTACGAGCAGTACTTC. This sequence encodes CASSGSRGSYEQYF. The V gene is TRBV6-1, the J gene TRBJ2-7; the D gene is possibly TRBD1 (5 bases). Germline CDR1 reads MNHNS; CDR2 reads SASEGT. V lost 4 bases to trimming and J lost 0 bases, with 10 bases between them. The CDR3 loop spans 14 amino acids.

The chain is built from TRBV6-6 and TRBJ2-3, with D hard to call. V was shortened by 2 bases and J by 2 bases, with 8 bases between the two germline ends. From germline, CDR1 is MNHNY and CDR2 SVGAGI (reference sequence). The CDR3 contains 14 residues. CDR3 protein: CASSYGPDTDTQYF. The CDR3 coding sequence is TGTGCCAGCAGTTACGGGCCAGACACAGATACGCAGTATTTT.

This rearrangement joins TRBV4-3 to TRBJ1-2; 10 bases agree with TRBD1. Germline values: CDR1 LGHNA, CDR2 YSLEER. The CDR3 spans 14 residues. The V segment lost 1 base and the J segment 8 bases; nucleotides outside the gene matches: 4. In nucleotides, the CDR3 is TGCGCCAGCAGCCAAGTTGTGACAGGGGGCGGCTACACCTTC. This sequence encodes CASSQVVTGGGYTF.

The CDR3 coding sequence is TGTGCCAGCAGTGACTTAGCTTCAGATACGCAGTATTTT. It yields the protein CASSDLASDTQYF. This chain joins TRBV6-1 and TRBJ2-3; D remains unclear. Germline lookup yields CDR1 MNHNS and CDR2 SASEGT. This CDR3 is built from 13 residues. V shed 3 bases and J shed 4 bases, with 8 bases lying between them.

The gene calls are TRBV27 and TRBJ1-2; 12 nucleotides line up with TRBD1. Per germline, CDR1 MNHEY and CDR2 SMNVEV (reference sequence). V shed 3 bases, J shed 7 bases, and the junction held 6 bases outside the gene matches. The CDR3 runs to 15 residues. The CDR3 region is CASSFYRDRGPGYTF. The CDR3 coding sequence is TGTGCCAGCAGTTTCTACCGGGACAGGGGGCCTGGCTACACCTTC.

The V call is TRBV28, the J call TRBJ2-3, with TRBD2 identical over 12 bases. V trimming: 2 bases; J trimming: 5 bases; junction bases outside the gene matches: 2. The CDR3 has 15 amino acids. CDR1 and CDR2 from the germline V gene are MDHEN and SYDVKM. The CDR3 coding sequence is TGTGCCAGCAGTTTACTAGCGGGAGGGATAGATACGCAGTATTTT. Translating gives CASSLLAGGIDTQYF.

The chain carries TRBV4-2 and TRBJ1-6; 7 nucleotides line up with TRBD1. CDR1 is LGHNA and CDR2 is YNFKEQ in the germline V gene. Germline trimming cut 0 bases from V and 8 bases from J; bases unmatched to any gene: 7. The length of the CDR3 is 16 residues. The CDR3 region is CASSQEDRRAYSPLHF. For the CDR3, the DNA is TGTGCCAGCAGCCAAGAGGACAGGCGGGCTTATTCACCCCTCCACTTT.

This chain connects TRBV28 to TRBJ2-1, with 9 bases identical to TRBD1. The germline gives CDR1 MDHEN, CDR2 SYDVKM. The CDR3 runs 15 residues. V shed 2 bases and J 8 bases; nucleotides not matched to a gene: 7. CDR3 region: CASSLGGDRDDEQFF. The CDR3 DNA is TGTGCCAGCAGTTTAGGGGGGGACAGGGACGATGAGCAGTTCTTC.

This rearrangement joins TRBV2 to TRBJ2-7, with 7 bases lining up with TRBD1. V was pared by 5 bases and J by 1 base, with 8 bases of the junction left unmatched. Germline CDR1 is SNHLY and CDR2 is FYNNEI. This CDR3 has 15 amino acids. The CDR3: CASSTHRGSSYEQYF. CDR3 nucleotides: TGTGCCAGCAGTACCCACAGGGGTTCGTCCTACGAGCAGTACTTC.

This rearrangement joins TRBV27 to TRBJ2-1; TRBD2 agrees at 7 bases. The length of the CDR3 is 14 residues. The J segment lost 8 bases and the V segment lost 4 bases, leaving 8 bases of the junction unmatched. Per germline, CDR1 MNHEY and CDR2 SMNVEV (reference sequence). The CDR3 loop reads CASSSSGPSYEQFF. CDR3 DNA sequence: TGTGCCAGCAGTTCTAGCGGACCTTCCTATGAGCAGTTCTTC.

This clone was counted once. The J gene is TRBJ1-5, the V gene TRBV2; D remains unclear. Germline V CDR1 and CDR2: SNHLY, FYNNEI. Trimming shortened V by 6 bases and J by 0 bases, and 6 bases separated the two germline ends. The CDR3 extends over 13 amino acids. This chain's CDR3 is CASSSYSNQPQHF. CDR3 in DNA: TGTGCCAGCAGCAGTTATAGCAATCAGCCCCAGCATTTT.

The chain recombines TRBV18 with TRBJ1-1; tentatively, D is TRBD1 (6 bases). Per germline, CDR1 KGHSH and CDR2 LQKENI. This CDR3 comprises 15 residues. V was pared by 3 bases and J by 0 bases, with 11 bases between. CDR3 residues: CASSPRQAMNTEAFF. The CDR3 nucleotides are TGTGCCAGCTCACCCAGACAGGCGATGAACACTGAAGCTTTCTTT.

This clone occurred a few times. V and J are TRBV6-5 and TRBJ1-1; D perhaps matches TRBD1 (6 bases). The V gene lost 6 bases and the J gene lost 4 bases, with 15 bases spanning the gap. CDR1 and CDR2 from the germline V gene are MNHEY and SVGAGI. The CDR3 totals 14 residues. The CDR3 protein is CASSRQAESTEAFF. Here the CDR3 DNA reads TGTGCCAGCAGCCGACAGGCAGAGTCCACTGAAGCTTTCTTT.

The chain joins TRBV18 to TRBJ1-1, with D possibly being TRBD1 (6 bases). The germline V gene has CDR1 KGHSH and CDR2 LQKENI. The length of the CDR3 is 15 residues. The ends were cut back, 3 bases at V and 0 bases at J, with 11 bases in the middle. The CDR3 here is CASSPVTGLNTEAFF. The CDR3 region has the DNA TGTGCCAGCTCACCTGTGACAGGCTTGAACACTGAAGCTTTCTTT.

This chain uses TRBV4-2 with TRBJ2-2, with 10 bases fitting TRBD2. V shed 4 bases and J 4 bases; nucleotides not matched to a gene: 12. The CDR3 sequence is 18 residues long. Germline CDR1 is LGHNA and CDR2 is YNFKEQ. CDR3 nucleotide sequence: TGTGCCAGCAGCCCGAGCGGGAGGGCCCCGAGTGGCACCGGGGAGCTGTTTTTT. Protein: CASSPSGRAPSGTGELFF.

CDR3 protein: CASSLKFRGDQPQHF. DNA of the CDR3: TGTGCCAGCAGTTTAAAATTTCGGGGGGACCAGCCCCAGCATTTT. The V call is TRBV27, the J call TRBJ1-5, with D possibly being TRBD1 (5 bases). The CDR3 covers 15 residues. Trimming cost V 2 bases and J 7 bases, with 15 bases left between them. Germline lookup yields CDR1 MNHEY and CDR2 SMNVEV (reference sequence).

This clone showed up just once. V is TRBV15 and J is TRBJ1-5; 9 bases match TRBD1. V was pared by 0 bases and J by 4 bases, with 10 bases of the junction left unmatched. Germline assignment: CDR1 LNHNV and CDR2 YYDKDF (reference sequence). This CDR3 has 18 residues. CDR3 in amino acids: CATSRDWPGQGLNQPQHF. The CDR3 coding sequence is TGTGCCACCAGCAGAGATTGGCCTGGACAGGGGTTAAATCAGCCCCAGCATTTT.

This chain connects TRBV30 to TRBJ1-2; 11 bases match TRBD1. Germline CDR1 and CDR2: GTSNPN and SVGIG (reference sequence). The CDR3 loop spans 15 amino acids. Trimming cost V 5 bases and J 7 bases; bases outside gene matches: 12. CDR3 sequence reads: CAWGGDRGSRSGYTF. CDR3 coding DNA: TGTGCCTGGGGGGGGGACAGGGGGAGTAGAAGTGGCTACACCTTC.

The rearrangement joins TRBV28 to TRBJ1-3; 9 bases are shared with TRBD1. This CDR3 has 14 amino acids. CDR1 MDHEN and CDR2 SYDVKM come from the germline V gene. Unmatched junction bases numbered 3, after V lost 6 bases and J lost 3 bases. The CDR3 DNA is TGTGCCAGCAGGGGGGACAGGGATGGAAACACCATATATTTT. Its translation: CASRGDRDGNTIYF.

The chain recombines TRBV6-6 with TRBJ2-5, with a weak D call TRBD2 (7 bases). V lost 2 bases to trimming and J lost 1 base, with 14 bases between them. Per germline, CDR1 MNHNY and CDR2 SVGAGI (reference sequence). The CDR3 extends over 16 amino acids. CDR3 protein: CASSYPRGGGQETQYF. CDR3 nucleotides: TGTGCCAGCAGTTACCCGCGAGGGGGGGGCCAAGAGACCCAGTACTTC.

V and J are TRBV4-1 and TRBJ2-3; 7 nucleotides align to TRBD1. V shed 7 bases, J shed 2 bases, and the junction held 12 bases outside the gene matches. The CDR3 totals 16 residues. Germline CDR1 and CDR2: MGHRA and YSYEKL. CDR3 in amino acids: CASTNGDRGFTDTQYF. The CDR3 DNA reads TGCGCCAGCACCAACGGGGACAGAGGATTCACAGATACGCAGTATTTT.

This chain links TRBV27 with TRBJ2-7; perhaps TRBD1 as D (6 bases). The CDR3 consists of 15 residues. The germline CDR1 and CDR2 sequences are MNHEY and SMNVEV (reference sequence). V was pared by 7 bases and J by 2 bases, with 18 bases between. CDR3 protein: CASTPDPGAAYEQYF. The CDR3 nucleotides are TGTGCCAGCACCCCGGACCCAGGGGCGGCCTACGAGCAGTACTTC.

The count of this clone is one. The DNA for the CDR3 is TGCGCCAGCAGCAAGACGGGACAGGGGGCGAGGGAGCAGTACTTC. Translating gives CASSKTGQGAREQYF. The chain recombines TRBV5-1 with TRBJ2-7; 12 bases are a match to TRBD1. This CDR3 spans 15 amino acids. The V segment lost 4 bases and the J segment 7 bases; nucleotides outside the gene matches: 9. The germline CDR1 and CDR2 sequences are SGHRS and YFSETQ.

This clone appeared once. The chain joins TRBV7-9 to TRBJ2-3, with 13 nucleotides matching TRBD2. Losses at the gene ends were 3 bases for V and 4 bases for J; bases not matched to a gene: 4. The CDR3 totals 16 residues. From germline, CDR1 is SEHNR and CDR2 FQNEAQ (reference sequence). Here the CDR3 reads CASSFPLAGGSDTQYF. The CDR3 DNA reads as TGTGCCAGCAGCTTCCCACTAGCGGGAGGGTCAGATACGCAGTATTTT. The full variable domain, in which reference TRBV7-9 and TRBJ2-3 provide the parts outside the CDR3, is DTGVSQNPRHKITKRGQNVTFRCDPISEHNRLYWYRQTLGQGPEFLTYFQNEAQLEKSRLLSDRFSAERPKGSFSTLEIQRTEQGDSAMYLCASSFPLAGGSDTQYFGPGTRLTVL.

The DNA of the CDR3 is TGTGCCATCAGTGTTGGCCCTTCCGAAGCTTTCTTT. Its translation is CAISVGPSEAFF. This chain uses TRBV10-3 with TRBJ1-1; D ambiguous. Trimming cost V 4 bases and J 8 bases, with 11 bases left between them. Germline V gives CDR1 ENHRY, CDR2 SYGVKD. The CDR3 runs to 12 residues.

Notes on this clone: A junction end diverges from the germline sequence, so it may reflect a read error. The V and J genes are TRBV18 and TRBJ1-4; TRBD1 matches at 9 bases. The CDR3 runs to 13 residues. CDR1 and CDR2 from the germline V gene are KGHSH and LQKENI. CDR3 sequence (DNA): TGTGCCAGCTCACCCGGAGGGGACAGGGTGTTTGTTTTT. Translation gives CASSPGGDRVFVF.

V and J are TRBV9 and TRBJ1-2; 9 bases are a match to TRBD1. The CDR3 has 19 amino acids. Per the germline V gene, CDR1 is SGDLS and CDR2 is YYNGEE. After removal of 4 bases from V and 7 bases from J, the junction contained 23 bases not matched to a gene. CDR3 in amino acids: CASSKYQGDRDIKAGGYTF. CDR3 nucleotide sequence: TGTGCCAGCAGCAAGTATCAGGGGGACAGGGACATTAAGGCTGGTGGCTACACCTTC.

CDR3 coding DNA: TGTGCCAGCAGTATCGGACAGGGAAACTATGGCTACACCTTC. Amino acids: CASSIGQGNYGYTF. The genes are TRBV28 and TRBJ1-2, with 8 bases lining up with TRBD1. V lost 5 bases and J lost 2; bases outside the gene matches: 4. Per the germline V gene, CDR1 is MDHEN and CDR2 is SYDVKM. This CDR3 has 14 amino acids.

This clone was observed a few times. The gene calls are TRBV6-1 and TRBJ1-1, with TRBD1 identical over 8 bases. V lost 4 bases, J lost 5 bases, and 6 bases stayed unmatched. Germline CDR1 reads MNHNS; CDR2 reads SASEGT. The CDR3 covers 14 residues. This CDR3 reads CASSGWTGQTEAFF. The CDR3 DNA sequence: TGTGCCAGCAGTGGCTGGACAGGGCAGACTGAAGCTTTCTTT.

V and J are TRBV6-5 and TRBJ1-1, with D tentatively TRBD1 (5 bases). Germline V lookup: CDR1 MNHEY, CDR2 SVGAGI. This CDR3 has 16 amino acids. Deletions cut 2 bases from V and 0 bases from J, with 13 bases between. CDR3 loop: CASSYAGPLMNTEAFF. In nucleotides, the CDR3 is TGTGCCAGCAGTTACGCGGGACCGCTCATGAACACTGAAGCTTTCTTT.